This T cell receptor beta chain was found in a study of blood T cell repertoires in COVID-19. The overall study: T cells, B-cell-depleted T cells, or PBMCs supplied cDNA or gDNA.

Method: immunoSEQ multiplex PCR; TCRdb's copy keeps in-frame clones and lacks some. This sample has approximately 290,000 clones, with 90% found just once. This clone was found once. Source material: PBMCs or T cells enriched from blood (not recorded which). The sequence came from a woman aged 25-40 years who had recovered from COVID-19.

CDR3 sequence (DNA): TGTGCCAGCAGTGAACGGGCTAGCGGGAGGGATGAGCAGTTCTTC. Amino acid sequence: CASSERASGRDEQFF. The chain couples TRBV2 to TRBJ2-1; 12 bases agree with TRBD2. The V segment lost 2 bases and the J segment 8 bases; nucleotides outside the gene matches: 4. CDR3 size: 15 residues. Per germline, CDR1 SNHLY and CDR2 FYNNEI.